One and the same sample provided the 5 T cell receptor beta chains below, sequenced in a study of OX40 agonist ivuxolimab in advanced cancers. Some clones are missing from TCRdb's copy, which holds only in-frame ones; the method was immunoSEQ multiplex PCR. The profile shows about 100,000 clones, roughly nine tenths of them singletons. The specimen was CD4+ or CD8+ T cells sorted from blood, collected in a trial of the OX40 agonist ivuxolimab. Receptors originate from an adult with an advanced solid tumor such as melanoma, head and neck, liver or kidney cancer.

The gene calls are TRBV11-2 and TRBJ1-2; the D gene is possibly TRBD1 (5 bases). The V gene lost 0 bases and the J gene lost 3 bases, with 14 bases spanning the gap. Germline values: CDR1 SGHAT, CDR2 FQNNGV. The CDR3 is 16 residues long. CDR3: CASSLDWAGRDYGYTF. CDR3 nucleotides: TGTGCCAGCAGCTTAGATTGGGCAGGGCGGGACTATGGCTACACCTTC.

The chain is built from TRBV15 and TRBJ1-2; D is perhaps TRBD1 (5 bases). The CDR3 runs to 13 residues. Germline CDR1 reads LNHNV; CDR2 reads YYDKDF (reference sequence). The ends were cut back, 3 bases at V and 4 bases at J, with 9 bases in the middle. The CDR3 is CATSSTGSYGYTF. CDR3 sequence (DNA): TGTGCCACCAGCAGCACAGGCAGCTATGGCTACACCTTC.

CDR3 protein: CASSLQGAGETQYF. The CDR3 DNA is TGCGCCAGCAGCTTGCAGGGGGCGGGTGAGACCCAGTACTTC. This chain joins TRBV5-1 and TRBJ2-5; 8 bases map to TRBD1. The CDR3 totals 14 residues. The germline V gene has CDR1 SGHRS and CDR2 YFSETQ. Trimming took 1 base from V and 5 from J; bases not matched to a gene: 4.

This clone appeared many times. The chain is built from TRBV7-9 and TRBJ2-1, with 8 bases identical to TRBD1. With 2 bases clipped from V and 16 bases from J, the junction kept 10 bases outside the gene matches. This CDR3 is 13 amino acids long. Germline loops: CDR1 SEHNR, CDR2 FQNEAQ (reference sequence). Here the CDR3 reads CASSLPGTGFFFF. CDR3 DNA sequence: TGTGCCAGCAGCTTACCTGGGACAGGATTTTTTTTCTTC.

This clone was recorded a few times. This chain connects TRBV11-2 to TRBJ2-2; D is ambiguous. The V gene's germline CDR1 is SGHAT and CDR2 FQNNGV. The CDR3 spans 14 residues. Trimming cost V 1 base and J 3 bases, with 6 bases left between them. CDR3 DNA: TGTGCCAGCAGCTTAGGGTGGGACACCGGGGAGCTGTTTTTT. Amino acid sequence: CASSLGWDTGELFF.